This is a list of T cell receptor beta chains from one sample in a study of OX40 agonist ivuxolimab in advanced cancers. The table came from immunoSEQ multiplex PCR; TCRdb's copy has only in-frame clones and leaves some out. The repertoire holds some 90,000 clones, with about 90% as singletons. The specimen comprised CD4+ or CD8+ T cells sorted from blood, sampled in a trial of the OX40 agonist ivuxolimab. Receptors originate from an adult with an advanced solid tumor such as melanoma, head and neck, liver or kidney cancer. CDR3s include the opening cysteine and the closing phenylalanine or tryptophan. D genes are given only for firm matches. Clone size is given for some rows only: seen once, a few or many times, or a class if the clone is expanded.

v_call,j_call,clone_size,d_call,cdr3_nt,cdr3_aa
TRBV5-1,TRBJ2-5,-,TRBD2,TGCGCCAGCAGCGGCTCGGGGGGGCAAGAGACCCAGTACTTC,CASSGSGGQETQYF
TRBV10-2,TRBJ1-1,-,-,TGCGCCAGCAGTGAGTCAACAGGGTACACTGAAGCTTTCTTT,CASSESTGYTEAFF
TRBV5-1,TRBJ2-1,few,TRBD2,TGCGCCAGCAGTTTGGGACTAGCGGGAATCAATGAGCAGTTCTTC,CASSLGLAGINEQFF
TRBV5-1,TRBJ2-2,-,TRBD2,TGCGCCAGCAGCTTAACTAGCGGGGGGAACACCGGGGAGCTGTTTTTT,CASSLTSGGNTGELFF
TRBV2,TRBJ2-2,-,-,TGTGCCAGCAGGACAGAAAACACCGGGGAGCTGTTTTTT,CASRTENTGELFF
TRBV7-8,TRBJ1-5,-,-,TGTGCCAGCAGCCAACAGGGTGGCAATCAGCCCCAGCATTTT,CASSQQGGNQPQHF
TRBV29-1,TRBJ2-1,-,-,TGCAGCGTTGAAGGGCCCCGGCAGGGGAACAATGAGCAGTTCTTC,CSVEGPRQGNNEQFF
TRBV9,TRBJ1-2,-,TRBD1,TGTGCCAGCAGCATTCGGGACAGGGGGCAAGGCTACACCTTC,CASSIRDRGQGYTF
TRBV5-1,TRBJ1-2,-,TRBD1,TGCGCCAGCAGCTCCGAAGGGGACAGGGTCTATGGCTACACCTTC,CASSSEGDRVYGYTF
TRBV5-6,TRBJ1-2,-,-,TGTGCCAGCAGTTTGGACGGTGGGAATGGCTACACCTTC,CASSLDGGNGYTF
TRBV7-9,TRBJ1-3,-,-,TGTGCCAGCAGCTTAGACTCGCCGGGGCAGAACACCATATATTTT,CASSLDSPGQNTIYF
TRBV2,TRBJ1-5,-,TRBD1,TGTGCCAGCAGCCCGGACAGGGGAGGTCTGCCCCAGCATTTT,CASSPDRGGLPQHF
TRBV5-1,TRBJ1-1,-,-,TGCGCCAGCAGCCGCACCGGACAGATGAACACTGAAGCTTTCTTT,CASSRTGQMNTEAFF
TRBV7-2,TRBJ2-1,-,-,TGTGCCAGCAGCAACACCTGGCTAGGTAATGAGCAGTTCTTC,CASSNTWLGNEQFF
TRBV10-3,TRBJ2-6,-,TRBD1,TGTGCCATCACTCCCCTTGCGGGGACAGGGGGCTCTGGGGCCAACGTCCTGACTTTC,CAITPLAGTGGSGANVLTF
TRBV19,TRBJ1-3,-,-,TGTGCCAGTAGTAGTGGGAGTGGAAACACCATATATTTT,CASSSGSGNTIYF
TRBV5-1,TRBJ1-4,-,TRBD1,TGCGCCAGCAGCAACAGGGGGCGAGGTGAAAAACTGTTTTTT,CASSNRGRGEKLFF
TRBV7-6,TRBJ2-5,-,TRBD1,TGTGCCAGCAGCTACTCCGGGACAGGGTTTGAGACCCAGTACTTC,CASSYSGTGFETQYF
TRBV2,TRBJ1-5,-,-,TGTGCCAGCAGTGTGGGGTCCAATCAGCCCCAGCATTTT,CASSVGSNQPQHF
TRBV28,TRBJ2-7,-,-,TGTGCCAGCAGTCGACCCAGGGGAAACGACGAGCAGTACTTC,CASSRPRGNDEQYF
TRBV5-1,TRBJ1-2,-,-,TGCGCCAGCAGCCTTCTTACGACAGCTAACTATGGCTACACCTTC,CASSLLTTANYGYTF
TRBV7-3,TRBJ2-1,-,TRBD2,TGTGCCAGCAGCCGACGACTAGCGGGACACAATGAGCAGTTCTTC,CASSRRLAGHNEQFF
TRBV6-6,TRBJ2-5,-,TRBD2,TGTGCCAGCAGTTACGCTAGCGGAACGATACAAGAGACCCAGTACTTC,CASSYASGTIQETQYF